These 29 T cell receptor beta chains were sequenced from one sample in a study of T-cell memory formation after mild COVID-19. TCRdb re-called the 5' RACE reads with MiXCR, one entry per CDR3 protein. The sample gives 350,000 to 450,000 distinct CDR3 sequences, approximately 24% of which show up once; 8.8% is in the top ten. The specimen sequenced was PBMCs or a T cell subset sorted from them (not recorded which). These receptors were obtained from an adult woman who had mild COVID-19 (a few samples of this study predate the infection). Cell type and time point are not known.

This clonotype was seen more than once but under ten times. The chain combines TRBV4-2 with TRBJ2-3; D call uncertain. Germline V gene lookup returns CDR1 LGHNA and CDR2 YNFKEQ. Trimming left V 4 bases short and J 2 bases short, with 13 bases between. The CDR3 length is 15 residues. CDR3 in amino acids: CASSPEASFTDTQYF. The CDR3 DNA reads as TGTGCCAGCAGCCCCGAGGCCTCCTTCACAGATACGCAGTATTTT.

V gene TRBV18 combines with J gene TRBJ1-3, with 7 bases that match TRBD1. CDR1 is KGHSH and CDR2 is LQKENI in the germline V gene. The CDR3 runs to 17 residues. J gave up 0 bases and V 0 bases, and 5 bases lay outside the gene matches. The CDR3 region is CASSPPSGQSSGNTIYF. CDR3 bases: TGTGCCAGCTCACCACCGTCGGGACAGAGCTCTGGAAACACCATATATTTT.

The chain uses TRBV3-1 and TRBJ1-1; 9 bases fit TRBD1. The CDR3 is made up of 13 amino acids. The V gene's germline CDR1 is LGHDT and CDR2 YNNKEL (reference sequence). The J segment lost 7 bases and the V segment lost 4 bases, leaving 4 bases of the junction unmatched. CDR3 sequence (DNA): TGTGCCAGCAGCCGGGGACAGGGTAGTGAAGCTTTCTTT. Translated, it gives CASSRGQGSEAFF.

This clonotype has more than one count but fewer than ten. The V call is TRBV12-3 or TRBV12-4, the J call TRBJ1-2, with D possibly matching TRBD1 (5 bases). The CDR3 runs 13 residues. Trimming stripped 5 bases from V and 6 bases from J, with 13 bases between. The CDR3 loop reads CASSDRVINGYTF. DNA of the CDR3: TGTGCCAGCAGTGACAGAGTAATAAATGGCTACACCTTC.

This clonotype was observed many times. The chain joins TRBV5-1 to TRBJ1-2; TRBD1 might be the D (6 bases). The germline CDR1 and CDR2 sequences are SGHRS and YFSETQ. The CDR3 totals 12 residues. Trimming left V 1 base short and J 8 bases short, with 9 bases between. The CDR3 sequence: CASSLTGGGYTF. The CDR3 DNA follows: TGCGCCAGCAGCTTGACTGGGGGCGGCTACACCTTC.

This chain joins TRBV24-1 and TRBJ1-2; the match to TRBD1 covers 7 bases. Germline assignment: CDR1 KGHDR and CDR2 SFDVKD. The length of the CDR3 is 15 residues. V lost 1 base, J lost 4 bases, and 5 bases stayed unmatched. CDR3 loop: CATSDFQQGRYGYTF. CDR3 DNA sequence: TGTGCCACCAGTGATTTCCAACAGGGGCGCTATGGCTACACCTTC.

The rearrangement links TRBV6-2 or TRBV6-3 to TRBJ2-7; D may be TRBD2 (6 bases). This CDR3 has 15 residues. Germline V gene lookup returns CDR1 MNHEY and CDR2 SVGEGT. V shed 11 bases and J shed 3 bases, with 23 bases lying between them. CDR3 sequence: CAAKGREAFFYEQYF. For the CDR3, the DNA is TGTGCCGCAAAAGGGCGGGAAGCGTTCTTCTACGAGCAGTACTTC.

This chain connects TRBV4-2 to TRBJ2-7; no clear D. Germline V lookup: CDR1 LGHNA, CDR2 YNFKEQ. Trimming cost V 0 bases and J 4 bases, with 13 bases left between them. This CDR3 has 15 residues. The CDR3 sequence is CASSQEVHWRYEQYF. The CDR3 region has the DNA TGTGCCAGCAGCCAAGAGGTTCATTGGAGATACGAGCAGTACTTC.

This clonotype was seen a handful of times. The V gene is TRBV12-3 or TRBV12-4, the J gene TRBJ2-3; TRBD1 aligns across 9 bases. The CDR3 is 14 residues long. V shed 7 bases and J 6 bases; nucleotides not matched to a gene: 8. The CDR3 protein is CASIGDRDGDTQYF. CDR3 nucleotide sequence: TGTGCCAGCATCGGGGACAGGGACGGCGATACGCAGTATTTT.

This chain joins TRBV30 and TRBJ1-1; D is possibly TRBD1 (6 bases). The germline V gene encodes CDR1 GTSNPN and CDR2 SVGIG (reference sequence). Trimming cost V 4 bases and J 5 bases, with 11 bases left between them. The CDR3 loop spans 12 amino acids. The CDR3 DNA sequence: TGTGCCTGGACCCTAGGGGGTACTGAAGCTTTCTTT. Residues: CAWTLGGTEAFF.

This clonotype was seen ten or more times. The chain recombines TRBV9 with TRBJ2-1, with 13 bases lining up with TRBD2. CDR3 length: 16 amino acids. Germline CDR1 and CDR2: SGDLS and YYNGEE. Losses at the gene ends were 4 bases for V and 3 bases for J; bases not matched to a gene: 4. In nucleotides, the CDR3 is TGTGCCAGCAGCCCCGGACTAGCGGGGGTCTACAATGAGCAGTTCTTC. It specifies CASSPGLAGVYNEQFF.

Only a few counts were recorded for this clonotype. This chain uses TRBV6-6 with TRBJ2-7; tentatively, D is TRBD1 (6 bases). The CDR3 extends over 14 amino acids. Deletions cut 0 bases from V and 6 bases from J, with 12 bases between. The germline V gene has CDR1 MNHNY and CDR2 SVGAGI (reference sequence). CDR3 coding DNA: TGTGCCAGCAGTTACTCGCGTCAGGGGAGCGAGCAGTACTTC. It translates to CASSYSRQGSEQYF.

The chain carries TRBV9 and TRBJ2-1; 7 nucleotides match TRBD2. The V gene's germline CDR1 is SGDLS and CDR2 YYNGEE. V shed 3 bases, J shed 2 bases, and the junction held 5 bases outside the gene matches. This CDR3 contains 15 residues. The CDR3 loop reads CASSAREFTYNEQFF. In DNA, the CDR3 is TGTGCCAGCAGCGCGCGGGAGTTCACCTACAATGAGCAGTTCTTC.

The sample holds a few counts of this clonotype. The CDR3 spells CASSFEGAEEYEQYF. CDR3 in DNA: TGCGCCAGCAGCTTCGAGGGGGCAGAAGAGTACGAGCAGTACTTC. The chain couples TRBV5-1 to TRBJ2-7; 7 bases line up with TRBD1. V trimming: 2 bases; J trimming: 4 bases; junction bases outside the gene matches: 9. The CDR3 runs 15 residues. Germline lookup yields CDR1 SGHRS and CDR2 YFSETQ. Full variable domain (missing parts from reference TRBV5-1 and TRBJ2-7): KAGVTQTPRYLIKTRGQQVTLSCSPISGHRSVSWYQQTPGQGLQFLFEYFSETQRNKGNFPGRFSGRQFSNSRSEMNVSTLELGDSALYLCASSFEGAEEYEQYFGPGTRLTVT.

The CDR3 protein is CASTLTTGRTEAFF. The CDR3 bases are TGTGCCAGCACCCTTACGACAGGCCGGACTGAAGCTTTCTTT. This sequence joins TRBV5-5 and TRBJ1-1, with D perhaps TRBD1 (6 bases). The V gene lost 6 bases and the J gene lost 5 bases, with 17 bases spanning the gap. Germline V gene sequence: CDR1 SGHKS, CDR2 YYEKEE (reference sequence). This CDR3 has 14 residues. Variable domain in full (rest from reference TRBV5-5 and TRBJ1-1): DAGVTQSPTHLIKTRGQQVTLRCSPISGHKSVSWYQQVLGQGPQFIFQYYEKEERGRGNFPDRFSARQFPNYSSELNVNALLLGDSALYLCASTLTTGRTEAFFGQGTRLTVV.

In nucleotides, the CDR3 is TGTGCCAGCAGAGACGGCCCGTCTTCCTACGAGCAGTACTTC. Its translation is CASRDGPSSYEQYF. The rearrangement uses TRBV6-5 and TRBJ2-7; D gene ambiguous. The CDR3 is 14 residues long. Trimming shortened V by 6 bases and J by 1 base, and 13 bases separated the two germline ends. CDR1 is MNHEY and CDR2 is SVGAGI in the germline V gene.

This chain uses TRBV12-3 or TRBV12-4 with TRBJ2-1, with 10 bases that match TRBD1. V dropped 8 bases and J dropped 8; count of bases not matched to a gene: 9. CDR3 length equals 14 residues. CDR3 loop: CASLPGQGFDEQFF. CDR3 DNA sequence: TGTGCCAGCCTACCGGGACAGGGGTTCGATGAGCAGTTCTTC.

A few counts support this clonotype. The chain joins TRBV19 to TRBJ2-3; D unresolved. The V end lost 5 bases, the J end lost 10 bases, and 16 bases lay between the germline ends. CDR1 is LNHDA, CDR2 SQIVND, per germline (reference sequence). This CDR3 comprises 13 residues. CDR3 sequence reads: CASSYLGMQAQYF. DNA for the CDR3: TGTGCCAGTAGTTACCTGGGGATGCAGGCGCAGTATTTT. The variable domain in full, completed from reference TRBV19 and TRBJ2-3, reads DGGITQSPKYLFRKEGQNVTLSCEQNLNHDAMYWYRQDPGQGLRLIYYSQIVNDFQKGDIAEGYSVSREKKESFPLTVTSAQKNPTAFYLCASSYLGMQAQYFGPGTRLTVL.

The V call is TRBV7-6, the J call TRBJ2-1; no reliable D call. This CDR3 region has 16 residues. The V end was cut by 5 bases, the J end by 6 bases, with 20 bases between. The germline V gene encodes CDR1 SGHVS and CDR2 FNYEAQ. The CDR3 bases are TGTGCCAGCAGCCTCATGTCGAACACGAATCCCAATGAGCAGTTCTTC. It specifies CASSLMSNTNPNEQFF.

For the CDR3, the DNA is TGTGCCAGCAGTGACGGGACAGGGACAGCCCGGCCCCAGCATTTT. As protein: CASSDGTGTARPQHF. This rearrangement joins TRBV2 to TRBJ1-5; 9 positions match TRBD1. CDR3 length: 15 amino acids. The V gene end was trimmed by 3 bases and the J gene end by 9 bases; junction bases not matched to a gene: 9. Germline CDR1 reads SNHLY; CDR2 reads FYNNEI. Full variable domain (rest looked up from reference TRBV2 and TRBJ1-5): EPEVTQTPSHQVTQMGQEVILRCVPISNHLYFYWYRQILGQKVEFLVSFYNNEISEKSEIFDDQFSVERPDGSNFTLKIRSTKLEDSAMYFCASSDGTGTARPQHFGDGTRLSIL.

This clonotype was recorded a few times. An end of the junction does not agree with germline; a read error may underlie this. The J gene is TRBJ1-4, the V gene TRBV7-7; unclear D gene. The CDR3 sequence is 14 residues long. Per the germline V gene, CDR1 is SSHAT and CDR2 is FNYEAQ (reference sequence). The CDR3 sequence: CASSPLSPGEKLFF. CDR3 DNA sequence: TGTGCTAGCAGCCCCTTAAGCCCCGGCGAAAAACTGTTTTTT.

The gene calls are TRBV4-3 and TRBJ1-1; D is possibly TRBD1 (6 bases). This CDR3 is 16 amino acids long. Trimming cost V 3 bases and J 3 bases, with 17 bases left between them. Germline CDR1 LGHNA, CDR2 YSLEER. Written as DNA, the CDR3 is TGCGCCAGCAGCCAGCGCGTAAACAGGGATGACACTGAAGCTTTCTTT. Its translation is CASSQRVNRDDTEAFF.

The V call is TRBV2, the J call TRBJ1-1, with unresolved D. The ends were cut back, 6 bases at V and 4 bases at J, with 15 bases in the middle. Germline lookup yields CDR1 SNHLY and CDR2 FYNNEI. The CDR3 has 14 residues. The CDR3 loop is CASSTSYGSTEAFF. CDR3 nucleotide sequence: TGTGCCAGCAGCACCTCGTATGGAAGCACTGAAGCTTTCTTT.

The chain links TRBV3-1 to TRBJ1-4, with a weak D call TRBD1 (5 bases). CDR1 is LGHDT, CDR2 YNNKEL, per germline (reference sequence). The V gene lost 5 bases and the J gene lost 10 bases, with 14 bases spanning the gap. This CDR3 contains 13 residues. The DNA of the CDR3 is TGTGCCAGCAGCAAGATTGGGGCTGGAAAACTGTTTTTT. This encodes CASSKIGAGKLFF.

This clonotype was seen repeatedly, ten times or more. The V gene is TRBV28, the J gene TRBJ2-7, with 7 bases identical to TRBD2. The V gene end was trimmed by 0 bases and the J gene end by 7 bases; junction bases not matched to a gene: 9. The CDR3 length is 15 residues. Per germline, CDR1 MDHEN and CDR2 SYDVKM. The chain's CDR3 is CASSLWAGATEEQYF. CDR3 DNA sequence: TGTGCCAGCAGTTTATGGGCGGGAGCAACGGAGGAGCAGTACTTC.

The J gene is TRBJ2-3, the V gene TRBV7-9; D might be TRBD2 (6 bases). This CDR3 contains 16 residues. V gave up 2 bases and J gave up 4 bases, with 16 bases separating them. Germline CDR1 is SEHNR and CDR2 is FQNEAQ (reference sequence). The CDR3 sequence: CASSLPGEAPPDTQYF. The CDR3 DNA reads TGTGCCAGCAGCTTACCCGGGGAGGCGCCCCCAGATACGCAGTATTTT.

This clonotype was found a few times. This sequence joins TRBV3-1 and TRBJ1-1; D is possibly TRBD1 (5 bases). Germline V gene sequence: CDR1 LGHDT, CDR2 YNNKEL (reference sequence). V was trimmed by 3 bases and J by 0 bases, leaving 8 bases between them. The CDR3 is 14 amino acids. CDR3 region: CASSHGGVNTEAFF. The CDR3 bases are TGTGCCAGCAGCCATGGGGGGGTGAACACTGAAGCTTTCTTT.

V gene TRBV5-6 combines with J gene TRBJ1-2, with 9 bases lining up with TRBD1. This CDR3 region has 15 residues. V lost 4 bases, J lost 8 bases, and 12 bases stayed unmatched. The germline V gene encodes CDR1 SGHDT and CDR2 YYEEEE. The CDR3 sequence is CASSGQGRGLGGYTF. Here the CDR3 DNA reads TGTGCCAGCAGCGGACAGGGGCGAGGTCTGGGGGGCTACACCTTC.

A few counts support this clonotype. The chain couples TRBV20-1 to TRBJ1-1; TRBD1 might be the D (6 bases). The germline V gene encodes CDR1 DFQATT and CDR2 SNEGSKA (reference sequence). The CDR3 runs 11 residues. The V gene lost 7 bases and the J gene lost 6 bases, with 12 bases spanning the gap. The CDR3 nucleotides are TGCAGTGTTACGGACAGTTCTGAAGCTTTCTTT. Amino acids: CSVTDSSEAFF.